This T cell receptor (beta chain) was captured in a study of shared clonotypes between healthy human individuals. Germline V gives CDR1 SGDLS, CDR2 YYNGEE. J lost 8 bases, V lost 3 bases, and 10 bases had no gene match. The CDR3 consists of 14 residues. Measured with immunoSEQ multiplex PCR; TCRdb has only the in-frame clones, and not every one. Among approximately 350,000 clones listed, less than 85% were seen once. This clone was observed once. This clonotype originated in a man aged 25 to 40 in good health. The V call is TRBV9, the J call TRBJ1-2; 7 nucleotides match TRBD1. The source material was memory CD4+ T cells sorted from blood. As to subset: CD45RA-negative fraction. The chain's CDR3 is CASSGFGTAGGYTF. Here the CDR3 DNA reads TGTGCCAGCAGCGGATTCGGGACAGCTGGAGGCTACACCTTC.